These 32 T cell receptor beta chains were sequenced from one sample in a study of shared clonotypes between healthy human individuals. Terminally differentiated effector memory CD45RA+ cells were excluded from the naive CD8 cells, which were CD45RO-negative and positively selected for CCR7. Method: immunoSEQ multiplex PCR; TCRdb's copy keeps in-frame clones and lacks some. The sample contains around 2,100,000 clones, about 95% of which appear only once. What was sequenced was naive CD8+ T cells sorted from blood. The receptors here all came from a man younger than 30 in good health.

The V call is TRBV30, the J call TRBJ1-4; D is possibly TRBD1 (5 bases). With 4 bases removed from V and 5 bases from J, the gap between germline ends came to 17 bases. CDR3 length: 15 amino acids. Germline assignment: CDR1 GTSNPN and CDR2 SVGIG (reference sequence). CDR3 region: CAWNQLGTPNEKLFF. The CDR3 bases are TGTGCCTGGAATCAACTCGGGACTCCGAATGAAAAACTGTTTTTT.

The chain uses TRBV27 and TRBJ2-3; D is unresolved. Germline lookup yields CDR1 MNHEY and CDR2 SMNVEV (reference sequence). V lost 5 bases and J lost 2, with 14 bases in between. CDR3 length equals 15 residues. The CDR3 here is CASSPLDGYTDTQYF. Written as DNA, the CDR3 is TGTGCCAGCAGTCCGCTGGACGGTTACACAGATACGCAGTATTTT.

V gene TRBV6-1 combines with J gene TRBJ2-2; D is perhaps TRBD1 or TRBD2 (7 bases each). The CDR3 has 17 amino acids. Germline assignment: CDR1 MNHNS and CDR2 SASEGT. The germline V and J ends were trimmed by 2 bases and 6 bases, with 19 bases remaining between them. CDR3 nucleotides: TGTGCCAGCAGTGAAACCCCGGGGAGGGGGCTGGCCGGGGAGCTGTTTTTT. Encoded protein: CASSETPGRGLAGELFF.

This chain connects TRBV27 to TRBJ2-7; D possibly uses TRBD1 or TRBD2 (5 bases each). V gave up 6 bases and J gave up 7 bases, with 19 bases separating them. The CDR3 extends over 14 amino acids. CDR1 is MNHEY, CDR2 SMNVEV, per germline (reference sequence). The CDR3 sequence: CASSRPGPAREQYF. The CDR3 region has the DNA TGTGCCAGCAGCCGACCGGGACCAGCGAGGGAGCAGTACTTC.

The rearrangement uses TRBV5-1 and TRBJ2-7; D ambiguous. V dropped 0 bases and J dropped 0 bases, with 7 bases sitting between them. Germline V gene lookup returns CDR1 SGHRS and CDR2 YFSETQ. The CDR3 loop spans 14 amino acids. CDR3 loop: CASSLEYGSYEQYF. The CDR3 coding sequence is TGCGCCAGCAGCTTGGAATACGGCTCCTACGAGCAGTACTTC.

Details on this clone: This sample also contains other DNA sequences that code for the same CDR3. This chain joins TRBV6-1 and TRBJ2-7; D ambiguous. Trimming stripped 6 bases from V and 1 base from J, with 4 bases between. In germline, CDR1 is MNHNS, CDR2 SASEGT. The CDR3 spans 11 residues. In DNA form, the CDR3 reads TGTGCCAGCAGAGCATCCTACGAGCAGTACTTC. Translating gives CASRASYEQYF.

This clone appeared once. This same CDR3 is encoded by further DNA sequences in the sample. This rearrangement joins TRBV9 to TRBJ2-2; 7 bases fit TRBD1. This CDR3 is built from 15 residues. V was pared by 4 bases and J by 0 bases, with 3 bases of the junction left unmatched. Germline assignment: CDR1 SGDLS and CDR2 YYNGEE. CDR3 DNA sequence: TGTGCCAGCAGCCTTGGGACAGCGAACACCGGGGAGCTGTTTTTT. Translation gives CASSLGTANTGELFF.

V gene TRBV27 combines with J gene TRBJ2-7; 7 bases are shared with TRBD1. Germline V CDR1 and CDR2: MNHEY, SMNVEV (reference sequence). The CDR3 has 15 amino acids. Trimming cost V 4 bases and J 2 bases; bases outside gene matches: 8. The CDR3 DNA follows: TGTGCCAGCAGTTCCCCGACAGGGTCGACCTACGAGCAGTACTTC. Its translation is CASSSPTGSTYEQYF.

Only one count was recorded for this clone. The chain recombines TRBV25-1 with TRBJ1-1; D is unclear. This CDR3 has 11 residues. With 2 bases removed from V and 2 bases from J, the gap between germline ends came to 0 bases. Looked up from germline, CDR1 is MGHDK and CDR2 is SYGVNS. The CDR3 region has the DNA TGTGCCAGCAGTGAAAACACTGAAGCTTTCTTT. It specifies CASSENTEAFF.

This clone was observed once. The chain joins TRBV5-1 to TRBJ2-7; the D gene is possibly TRBD1 (5 bases). The CDR3 extends over 13 amino acids. The V end was cut by 1 base, the J end by 5 bases, with 10 bases between. Germline CDR1 reads SGHRS; CDR2 reads YFSETQ. The CDR3 nucleotides read TGCGCCAGCAGCTTGATAGGGGTCGACGAGCAGTACTTC. This sequence encodes CASSLIGVDEQYF.

The CDR3, as DNA: TGTGCCAGCAGCCTACTCTCCTCAACCGGGGAGCTGTTTTTT. It yields the protein CASSLLSSTGELFF. V gene TRBV7-2 combines with J gene TRBJ2-2; no definite D call. This CDR3 comprises 14 residues. V was shortened by 5 bases and J by 5 bases, with 12 bases between the two germline ends. The germline V gene has CDR1 SGHTA and CDR2 FQGNSA.

The chain employs TRBV7-9 and TRBJ2-1; 9 bases agree with TRBD2. CDR3 length: 14 residues. Germline V gene lookup returns CDR1 SEHNR and CDR2 FQNEAQ (reference sequence). J lost 6 bases, V lost 5 bases, and 5 bases had no gene match. For the CDR3, the DNA is TGTGCCAGCAGCCACCCACTAGCGGGCAATGAGCAGTTCTTC. Residues: CASSHPLAGNEQFF.

The V gene is TRBV5-1, the J gene TRBJ2-5; TRBD2 matches 8 bases. CDR3 length equals 14 residues. Germline-derived CDR1 and CDR2 are SGHRS and YFSETQ. Trimming removed 4 bases from V and 5 bases from J; junction bases left unmatched: 7. The CDR3 DNA is TGCGCCAGCAGCCTGGGACTAGGGTTGGAGACCCAGTACTTC. Protein: CASSLGLGLETQYF. The whole variable domain, remainder taken from reference TRBV5-1 and TRBJ2-5, is KAGVTQTPRYLIKTRGQQVTLSCSPISGHRSVSWYQQTPGQGLQFLFEYFSETQRNKGNFPGRFSGRQFSNSRSEMNVSTLELGDSALYLCASSLGLGLETQYFGPGTRLLVL.

The V gene is TRBV29-1, the J gene TRBJ2-1, with a weak D call TRBD1 (5 bases). Germline V gene sequence: CDR1 SQVTM, CDR2 ANQGSEA. Between the trimmed V and J ends, which lost 6 bases and 3 bases, there was a span of 12 bases. The CDR3 runs 13 residues. The CDR3 here is CSVDTTVYNEQFF. The DNA for the CDR3 is TGCAGCGTGGATACGACAGTCTACAATGAGCAGTTCTTC.

This clone appeared once. The genes are TRBV15 and TRBJ2-7; D could derive from TRBD1 or TRBD2 (6 bases each). V shed 5 bases and J shed 6 bases, with 17 bases lying between them. The germline CDR1 and CDR2 sequences are LNHNV and YYDKDF (reference sequence). The CDR3 is made up of 14 amino acids. The CDR3 sequence: CATSEIGGAGEQYF. As DNA, the CDR3 is TGTGCCACCAGCGAGATAGGGGGAGCGGGCGAGCAGTACTTC.

This sequence joins TRBV7-8 and TRBJ2-1; no clear D. This CDR3 comprises 16 residues. Germline values: CDR1 SGHVS, CDR2 FQNEAQ. With 1 base removed from V and 6 bases from J, the gap between germline ends came to 16 bases. The CDR3 bases are TGTGCCAGCAGCTTAGTGAAGGCCTTCCTTGTCAATGAGCAGTTCTTC. Its protein is CASSLVKAFLVNEQFF.

The CDR3 nucleotides are TGCGCCAGCAGTGATGTCGGGACAGGTGAGCAGTTCTTC. This sequence encodes CASSDVGTGEQFF. The chain joins TRBV10-1 to TRBJ2-1; TRBD1 aligns across 8 bases. Germline V lookup: CDR1 WNHNN, CDR2 SYGVQD (reference sequence). This CDR3 spans 13 amino acids. Germline trimming cut 3 bases from V and 9 bases from J; bases unmatched to any gene: 4.

The gene calls are TRBV7-2 and TRBJ2-7, with D uncertain. The germline V gene encodes CDR1 SGHTA and CDR2 FQGNSA. This CDR3 is built from 13 residues. V was shortened by 6 bases and J by 3 bases, with 12 bases between the two germline ends. As DNA, the CDR3 is TGTGCCAGCAGTCTTTCAATGAGCTACGAGCAGTACTTC. Translation gives CASSLSMSYEQYF.

In DNA, the CDR3 is TGTGCCAGCAGTTACGGCGGGGGGCCGGGAGATACGCAGTATTTT. Protein sequence: CASSYGGGPGDTQYF. This rearrangement joins TRBV6-5 to TRBJ2-3; the match to TRBD2 covers 8 bases. This CDR3 region has 15 residues. J lost 5 bases, V lost 2 bases, and 6 bases had no gene match. Germline CDR1 is MNHEY and CDR2 is SVGAGI.

The chain combines TRBV10-3 with TRBJ2-7; TRBD1 aligns across 8 bases. Germline-derived CDR1 and CDR2 are ENHRY and SYGVKD. This CDR3 has 15 amino acids. With V trimmed by 0 bases and J by 6 bases, 7 bases remained unmatched. The CDR3 coding sequence is TGTGCCATCAGTGAGTCTGGACAGGGATGGGGCGAGCAGTACTTC. Translating gives CAISESGQGWGEQYF.

In nucleotides, the CDR3 is TGTGCCAGCAGCTTAGGCGACGGACAGGGGTTTCCTGAAGCTTTCTTT. Translation: CASSLGDGQGFPEAFF. V is TRBV7-9 and J is TRBJ1-1, with 9 bases identical to TRBD1. This CDR3 has 16 residues. Losses at the gene ends were 1 base for V and 6 bases for J; bases not matched to a gene: 9. In germline, CDR1 is SEHNR, CDR2 FQNEAQ (reference sequence).

This clone was observed a single time. V gene TRBV21-1 combines with J gene TRBJ2-1; TRBD2 reflects the table's D call only, with no check against the DNA. TRBV21-1 is annotated as a pseudogene. CDR3 length: 15 amino acids. The CDR3 region is CASSAPTRVYNEQFF. The CDR3 nucleotides are TGTGCCAGCAGCGCCCCAACTAGGGTTTACAATGAGCAGTTCTTC.

The count of this clone is one. This chain's CDR3 is CASSATREEIDSNQPQHF. CDR3 in DNA: TGTGCCAGCAGCGCCACCCGGGAGGAGATCGATAGCAATCAGCCCCAGCATTTT. The chain couples TRBV6-4 to TRBJ1-5; no definite D call. The CDR3 covers 18 residues. Germline V gives CDR1 MRHNA, CDR2 SNTAGT. The V end was cut by 6 bases, the J end by 0 bases, with 21 bases between.

V is TRBV5-4 and J is TRBJ2-5; D could derive from TRBD1 or TRBD2 (6 bases each). Deletions cut 4 bases from V and 4 bases from J, with 11 bases between. This CDR3 has 13 amino acids. Germline V gene sequence: CDR1 SGHNT, CDR2 YYREEE (reference sequence). CDR3: CASSPQGGETQYF. DNA of the CDR3: TGTGCCAGCAGCCCACAGGGAGGAGAGACCCAGTACTTC.

Here the CDR3 reads CASKRETDEQFF. CDR3 coding DNA: TGTGCCAGTAAGCGGGAGACAGATGAGCAGTTCTTC. The rearrangement uses TRBV19 and TRBJ2-1; 8 nucleotides agree with TRBD2. The V and J ends lost 7 bases and 8 bases, in that order; junction bases with no gene match: 4. Germline CDR1 reads LNHDA; CDR2 reads SQIVND (reference sequence). CDR3 length: 12 amino acids.

V gene TRBV30 combines with J gene TRBJ1-5; 7 bases fit TRBD1. Germline CDR1 and CDR2: GTSNPN and SVGIG (reference sequence). The CDR3 is 14 amino acids. V was clipped by 1 base and J by 9 bases; unmatched bases: 9. CDR3 DNA: TGTGCCTGGAGTGGGGGGGACAGTATGAGGCCCCAGCATTTT. Amino acid sequence: CAWSGGDSMRPQHF.

This chain connects TRBV7-6 to TRBJ2-7; D possibly corresponds to TRBD1 (6 bases). V was cut by 5 bases and J by 6 bases, with 8 bases left in between. The germline gives CDR1 SGHVS, CDR2 FNYEAQ. The CDR3 contains 11 residues. CDR3 DNA sequence: TGTGCCAGCAGCACAGGGCGCGAGCAGTACTTC. This gives the protein CASSTGREQYF.

The rearrangement joins TRBV2 to TRBJ2-7; 8 bases fit TRBD1. The CDR3 is 16 residues long. With 9 bases clipped from V and 2 bases from J, the junction kept 15 bases outside the gene matches. Germline values: CDR1 SNHLY, CDR2 FYNNEI. The CDR3 sequence: CARAIPGTGLTYEQYF. CDR3 coding DNA: TGTGCCAGGGCCATCCCGGGGACAGGTTTGACCTACGAGCAGTACTTC.

This chain links TRBV4-1 with TRBJ2-1; 11 bases agree with TRBD1. The CDR3 has 17 amino acids. The germline V gene encodes CDR1 MGHRA and CDR2 YSYEKL. V dropped 5 bases and J dropped 6; count of bases not matched to a gene: 12. CDR3 amino acids: CASSDRTGTGGSNEQFF. In DNA, the CDR3 is TGCGCCAGCAGCGATAGAACCGGGACAGGGGGGAGCAATGAGCAGTTCTTC.

Remarks on this clone: The identical CDR3 is also encoded by other nucleotide sequences in the sample. The chain links TRBV5-5 to TRBJ2-1; D is undetermined. Trimming removed 1 base at V and 6 bases at J, with 2 bases between. Germline CDR1 and CDR2: SGHKS and YYEKEE (reference sequence). This CDR3 is built from 11 residues. CDR3 in amino acids: CASSLINEQFF. CDR3 DNA sequence: TGTGCCAGCAGCTTGATCAATGAGCAGTTCTTC.

This clone showed up just a few times. This chain uses TRBV18 with TRBJ2-7, with D unresolved. CDR1 is KGHSH and CDR2 is LQKENI in the germline V gene. The CDR3 consists of 12 residues. Trimming removed 5 bases at V and 6 bases at J, with 11 bases between. CDR3 sequence (DNA): TGTGCCAGCTCATCCCGGCCCCCCGAGCAGTACTTC. The encoded protein is CASSSRPPEQYF.

CDR3 sequence reads: CASSHGGANTEAFF. The CDR3 DNA reads as TGTGCCAGCAGCCATGGGGGGGCCAACACTGAAGCTTTCTTT. This chain links TRBV5-6 with TRBJ1-1, with D possibly matching TRBD1 (6 bases). The V end lost 4 bases, the J end lost 2 bases, and 12 bases lay between the germline ends. The CDR3 runs 14 residues. Germline V gene data show CDR1 as SGHDT and CDR2 as YYEEEE.